This T cell receptor beta chain was profiled in a study of shared clonotypes between healthy human individuals. Sequencing was performed with immunoSEQ multiplex PCR; in TCRdb, only in-frame clones are kept and a portion is missing. The sample has more than 1.2 million clones, 98% to 99% seen once. Overall study findings and caveats: Donor clonotype sharing was expected to depend on sequencing depth.

The CDR3 runs 15 residues. Germline V CDR1 and CDR2: LNHNV, YYDKDF (reference sequence). Trimming removed 0 bases at V and 1 base at J, with 9 bases between. In regard to this clone: Its matching antigen is unknown.

The sequencing input was naive CD4+ T cells sorted from blood. Indicated subset: CD45RA+ positively selected. The chain uses TRBV15 and TRBJ1-2; D is possibly TRBD1 (6 bases). This clonotype was obtained from a man aged 30 to 45 in good health. In DNA, the CDR3 is TGTGCCACCAGCAGAGAACAGGGAAGTAACTATGGCTACACCTTC. Translating it yields CATSREQGSNYGYTF.